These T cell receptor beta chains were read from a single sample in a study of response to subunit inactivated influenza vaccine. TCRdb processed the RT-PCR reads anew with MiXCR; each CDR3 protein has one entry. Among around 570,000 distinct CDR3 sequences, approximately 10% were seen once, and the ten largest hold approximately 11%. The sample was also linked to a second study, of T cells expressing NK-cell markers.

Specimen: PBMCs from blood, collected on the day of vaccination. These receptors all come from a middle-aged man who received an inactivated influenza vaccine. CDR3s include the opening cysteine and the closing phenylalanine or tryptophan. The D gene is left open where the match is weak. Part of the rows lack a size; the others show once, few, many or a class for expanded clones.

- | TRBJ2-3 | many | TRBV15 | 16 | CATSRRASPSTDTQYF | TGTGCCACCAGCAGAAGGGCTAGCCCGAGCACAGATACGCAGTATTTT
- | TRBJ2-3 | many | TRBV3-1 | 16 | CASSQDGRTIPDTQYF | TGTGCCAGCAGCCAAGATGGCAGGACAATCCCGGATACGCAGTATTTT
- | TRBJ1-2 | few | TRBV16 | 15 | CASSPLNRVNYGYTF | TGTGCCAGCAGCCCGCTGAACAGGGTCAACTATGGCTACACCTTC
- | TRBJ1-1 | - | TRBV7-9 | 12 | CASSLDFNEAFF | TGTGCCAGCAGCTTAGATTTTAATGAAGCTTTCTTT
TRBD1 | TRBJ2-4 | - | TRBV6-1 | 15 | CASSDRGDRGNIQYF | TGTGCCAGCAGCGACAGGGGGGACAGAGGAAACATTCAGTACTTC
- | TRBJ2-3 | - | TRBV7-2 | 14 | CASSLDPPGNTQYF | TGTGCCAGCAGCTTAGACCCGCCGGGGAATACGCAGTATTTT
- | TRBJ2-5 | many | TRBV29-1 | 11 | CSVSGGETQYF | TGCAGCGTGTCAGGCGGGGAGACCCAGTACTTC
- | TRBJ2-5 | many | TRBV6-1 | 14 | CASSEDGLQETQYF | TGTGCCAGCAGTGAAGACGGTTTGCAAGAGACCCAGTACTTC
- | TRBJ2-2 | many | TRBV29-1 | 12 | CSVAQNTGELFF | TGCAGCGTTGCTCAGAACACCGGGGAGCTGTTTTTT
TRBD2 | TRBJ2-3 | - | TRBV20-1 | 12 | CSRRGGGDTQYF | TGCAGTAGACGGGGGGGGGGAGATACGCAGTATTTT
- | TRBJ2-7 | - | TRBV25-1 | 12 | CASTAGTYEQYF | TGTGCCAGCACTGCTGGCACCTACGAGCAGTACTTC
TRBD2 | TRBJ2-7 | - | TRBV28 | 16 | CASTTPSGGSPYEQYF | TGTGCCAGCACCACGCCTAGCGGGGGGTCCCCCTACGAGCAGTACTTC
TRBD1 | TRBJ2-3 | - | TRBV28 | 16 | CASSPEGTGRTDTQYF | TGTGCCAGCAGCCCCGAAGGGACAGGGCGCACAGATACGCAGTATTTT
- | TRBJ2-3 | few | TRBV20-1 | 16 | CSARDLSLESTDTQYF | TGCAGTGCTAGAGATCTCAGCTTGGAAAGCACAGATACGCAGTATTTT
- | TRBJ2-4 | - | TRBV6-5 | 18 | CVSSYAPGAGLAKNIQYF | TGTGTCAGCAGTTACGCCCCAGGAGCGGGCCTAGCCAAAAACATTCAGTACTTC
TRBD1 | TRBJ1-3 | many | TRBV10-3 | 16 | CAISARDRVSGNTIYF | TGTGCCATCAGTGCCCGGGACAGGGTTTCTGGAAACACCATATATTTT
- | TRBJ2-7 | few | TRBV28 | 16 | CASSPIRVVHRYEQYF | TGTGCCAGCAGTCCCATTCGGGTTGTTCACCGCTACGAGCAGTACTTC
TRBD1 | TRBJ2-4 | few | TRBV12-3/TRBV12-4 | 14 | CASSRTGTKNIQYF | TGTGCCAGCAGTCGGACAGGTACCAAAAACATTCAGTACTTC
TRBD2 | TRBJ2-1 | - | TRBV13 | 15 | CASSLDASGYNEQFF | TGTGCCAGCAGCTTAGATGCTAGCGGGTACAATGAGCAGTTCTTC
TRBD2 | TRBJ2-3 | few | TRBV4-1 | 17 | CASSQDWDYTNTDTQYF | TGCGCCAGCAGCCAAGATTGGGACTATACAAACACAGATACGCAGTATTTT
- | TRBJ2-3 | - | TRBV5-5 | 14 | CASSLAGAGSTQYF | TGTGCCAGCAGCTTGGCAGGGGCGGGTAGTACGCAGTATTTT
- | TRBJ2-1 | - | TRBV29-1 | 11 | CSVFYYNEQFF | TGCAGCGTGTTCTACTACAATGAGCAGTTCTTC
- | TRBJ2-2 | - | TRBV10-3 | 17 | CAISDHSRDINTGELFF | TGTGCCATCAGTGATCACTCCAGGGATATAAACACCGGGGAGCTGTTTTTT
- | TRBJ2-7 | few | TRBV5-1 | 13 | CASSFWGQDEQYF | TGCGCCAGCAGCTTCTGGGGGCAGGACGAGCAGTACTTC
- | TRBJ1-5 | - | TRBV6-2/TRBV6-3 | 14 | CASSYSSLGNPQHF | TGTGCCAGCAGTTACAGTTCATTAGGGAATCCCCAGCATTTT
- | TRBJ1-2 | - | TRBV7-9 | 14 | CASSYLDRDYGYTF | TGTGCCAGCAGCTACTTAGACAGAGACTATGGCTACACCTTC
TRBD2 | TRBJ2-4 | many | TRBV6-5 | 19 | CASSYTLAGGTGAKNIQYF | TGTGCCAGCAGTTACACTCTAGCGGGGGGGACAGGTGCCAAAAACATTCAGTACTTC
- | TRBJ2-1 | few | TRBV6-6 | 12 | CASSQQGFEQFF | TGTGCCAGCAGCCAGCAGGGGTTTGAGCAGTTCTTC
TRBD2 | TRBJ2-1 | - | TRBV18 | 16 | CASSQSAGGSGNEQFF | TGTGCCAGCTCCCAATCAGCGGGAGGGTCTGGGAATGAGCAGTTCTTC
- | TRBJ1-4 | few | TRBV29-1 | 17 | CSVEDIKGATTNEKLFF | TGCAGCGTTGAAGATATAAAGGGAGCAACAACTAATGAAAAACTGTTTTTT
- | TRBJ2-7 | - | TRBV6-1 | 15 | CASSVGRRSSYEQYF | TGTGCCAGCAGTGTAGGACGTCGAAGCTCCTACGAGCAGTACTTC
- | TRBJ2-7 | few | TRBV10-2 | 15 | CASSESSAGPYEQYF | TGCGCCAGCAGTGAGTCCAGCGCAGGGCCCTACGAGCAGTACTTC
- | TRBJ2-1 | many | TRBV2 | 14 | CASSDLLVGNEQFF | TGTGCCAGCAGTGACCTTCTCGTGGGCAATGAGCAGTTCTTC
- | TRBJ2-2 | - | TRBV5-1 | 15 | CASSLVPGGTGELFF | TGCGCCAGCAGCTTGGTTCCGGGCGGCACCGGGGAGCTGTTTTTT
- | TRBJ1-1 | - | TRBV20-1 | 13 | CSAARTSGAGAFF | TGCAGTGCTGCCCGAACGTCGGGGGCTGGGGCTTTCTTT
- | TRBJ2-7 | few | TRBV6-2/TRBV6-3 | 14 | CASSYLDGSYEQYF | TGTGCCAGCAGTTACCTGGACGGCTCCTACGAGCAGTACTTC
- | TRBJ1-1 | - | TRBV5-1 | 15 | CASSSRLPGGTEAFF | TGCGCCAGCAGCTCCCGCCTACCCGGCGGCACTGAAGCTTTCTTT
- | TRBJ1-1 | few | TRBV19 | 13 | CASKKGLDTEAFF | TGTGCCAGTAAAAAGGGGTTGGACACTGAAGCTTTCTTT
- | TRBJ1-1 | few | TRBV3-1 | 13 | CASLGGLNTEAFF | TGTGCCAGCCTTGGAGGGTTGAACACTGAAGCTTTCTTT
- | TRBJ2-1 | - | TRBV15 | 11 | CATRTYNEQFF | TGTGCCACTCGAACCTACAATGAGCAGTTCTTC
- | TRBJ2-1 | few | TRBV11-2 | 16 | CASSLVGPPSYNEQFF | TGTGCCAGCAGCTTAGTTGGACCGCCTTCCTACAATGAGCAGTTCTTC
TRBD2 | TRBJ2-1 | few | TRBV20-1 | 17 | CSASLAGGLASYNEQFF | TGCAGTGCTAGTCTAGCGGGGGGACTAGCATCCTACAATGAGCAGTTCTTC
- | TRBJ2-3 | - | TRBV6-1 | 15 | CASRRHGGSTDTQYF | TGTGCCAGCAGGCGCCACGGGGGCAGCACAGATACGCAGTATTTT
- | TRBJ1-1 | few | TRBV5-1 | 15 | CASSLAPQGGTEAFF | TGCGCCAGCAGCTTGGCCCCACAGGGCGGCACTGAAGCTTTCTTT
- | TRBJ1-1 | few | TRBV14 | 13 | CASSRGSLVEAFF | TGTGCCAGCAGCCGTGGATCCCTCGTCGAAGCTTTCTTT